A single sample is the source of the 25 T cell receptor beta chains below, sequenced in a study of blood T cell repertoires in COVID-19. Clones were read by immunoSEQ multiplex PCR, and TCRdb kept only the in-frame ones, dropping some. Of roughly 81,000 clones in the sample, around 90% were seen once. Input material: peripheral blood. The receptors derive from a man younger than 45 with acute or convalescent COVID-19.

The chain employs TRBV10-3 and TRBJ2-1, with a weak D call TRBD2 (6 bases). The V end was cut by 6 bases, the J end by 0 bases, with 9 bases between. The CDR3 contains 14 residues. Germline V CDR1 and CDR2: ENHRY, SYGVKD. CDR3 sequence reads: CAISKTSSYNEQFF. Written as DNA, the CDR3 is TGTGCCATCAGCAAGACTAGCTCCTACAATGAGCAGTTCTTC.

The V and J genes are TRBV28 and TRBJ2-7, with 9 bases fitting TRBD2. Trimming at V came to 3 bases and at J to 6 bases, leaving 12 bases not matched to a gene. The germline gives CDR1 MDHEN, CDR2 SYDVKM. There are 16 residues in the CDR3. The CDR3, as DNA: TGTGCCAGCAGTTTTAGCGGGAGTGGTCGGGGGACCGAGCAGTACTTC. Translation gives CASSFSGSGRGTEQYF.

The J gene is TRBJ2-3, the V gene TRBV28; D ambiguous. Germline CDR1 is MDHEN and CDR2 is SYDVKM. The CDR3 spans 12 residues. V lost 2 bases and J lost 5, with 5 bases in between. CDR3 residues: CASSLRVDTQYF. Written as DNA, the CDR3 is TGTGCCAGCAGTTTAAGAGTAGATACGCAGTATTTT.

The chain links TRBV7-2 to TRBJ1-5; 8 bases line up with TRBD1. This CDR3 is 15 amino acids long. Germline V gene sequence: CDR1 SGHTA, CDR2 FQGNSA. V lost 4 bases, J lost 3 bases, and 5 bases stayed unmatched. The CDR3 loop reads CASSSGDRINQPQHF. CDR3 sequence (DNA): TGTGCCAGCAGCTCCGGGGACAGGATCAATCAGCCCCAGCATTTT.

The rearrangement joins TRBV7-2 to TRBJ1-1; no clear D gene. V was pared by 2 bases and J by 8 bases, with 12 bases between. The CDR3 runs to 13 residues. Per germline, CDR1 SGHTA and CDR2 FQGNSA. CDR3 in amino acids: CASSLQARQEAFF. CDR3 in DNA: TGTGCCAGCAGCTTACAGGCGCGTCAGGAAGCTTTCTTT.

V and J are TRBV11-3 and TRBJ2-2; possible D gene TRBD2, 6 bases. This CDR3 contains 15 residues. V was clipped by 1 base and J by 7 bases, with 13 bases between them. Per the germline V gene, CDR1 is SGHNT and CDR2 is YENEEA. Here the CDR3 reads CASSLAGVDVGELFF. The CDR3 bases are TGTGCCAGCAGCTTAGCGGGAGTGGACGTCGGGGAGCTGTTTTTT.

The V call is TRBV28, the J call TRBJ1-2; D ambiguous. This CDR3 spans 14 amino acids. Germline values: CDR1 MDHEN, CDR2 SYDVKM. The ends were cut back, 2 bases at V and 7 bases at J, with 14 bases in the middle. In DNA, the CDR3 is TGTGCCAGCAGTTTAGAGGGAGACGTCGGTGGCTACACCTTC. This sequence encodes CASSLEGDVGGYTF.

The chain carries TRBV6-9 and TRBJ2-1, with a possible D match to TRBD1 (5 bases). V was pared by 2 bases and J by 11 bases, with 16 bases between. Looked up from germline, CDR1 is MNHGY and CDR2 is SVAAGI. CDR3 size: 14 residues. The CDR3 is CASSYNPGLVKQFF. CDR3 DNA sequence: TGTGCCAGCAGTTATAACCCAGGGTTGGTGAAGCAGTTCTTC.

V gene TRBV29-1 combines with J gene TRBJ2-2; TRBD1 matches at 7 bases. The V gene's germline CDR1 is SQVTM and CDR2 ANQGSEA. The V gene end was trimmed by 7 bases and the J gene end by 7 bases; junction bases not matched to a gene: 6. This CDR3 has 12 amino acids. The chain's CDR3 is CSGNRGGGELFF. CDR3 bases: TGCAGCGGAAACAGGGGTGGCGGGGAGCTGTTTTTT.

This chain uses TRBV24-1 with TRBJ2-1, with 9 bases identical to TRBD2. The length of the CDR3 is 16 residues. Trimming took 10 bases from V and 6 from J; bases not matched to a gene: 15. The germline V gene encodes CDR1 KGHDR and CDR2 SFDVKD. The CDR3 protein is CATSAGGPWRRNEQFF. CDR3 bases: TGTGCCACATCAGCGGGAGGCCCTTGGAGGCGCAATGAGCAGTTCTTC.

CDR3 nucleotides: TGCAGTGCTAGTCTCGAGGGAAATTCACCCCTCCACTTT. It translates to CSASLEGNSPLHF. V gene TRBV20-1 combines with J gene TRBJ1-6; D remains ambiguous. CDR3 length: 13 residues. The germline V gene has CDR1 DFQATT and CDR2 SNEGSKA (reference sequence). Between the trimmed V and J ends, which lost 3 bases and 7 bases, there was a span of 10 bases.

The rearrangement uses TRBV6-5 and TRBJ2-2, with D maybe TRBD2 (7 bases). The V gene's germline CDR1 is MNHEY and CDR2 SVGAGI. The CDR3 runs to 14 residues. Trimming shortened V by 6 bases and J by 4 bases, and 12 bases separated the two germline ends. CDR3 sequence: CASRPAGATGELFF. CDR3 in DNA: TGTGCCAGCAGGCCCGCGGGGGCCACCGGGGAGCTGTTTTTT.

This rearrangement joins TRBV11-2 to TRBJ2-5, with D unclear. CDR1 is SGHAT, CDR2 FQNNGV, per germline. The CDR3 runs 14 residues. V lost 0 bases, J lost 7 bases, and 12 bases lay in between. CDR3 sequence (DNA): TGTGCCAGCAGCTTAGAGGCCCCTCGAGGGACCCAGTACTTC. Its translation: CASSLEAPRGTQYF.

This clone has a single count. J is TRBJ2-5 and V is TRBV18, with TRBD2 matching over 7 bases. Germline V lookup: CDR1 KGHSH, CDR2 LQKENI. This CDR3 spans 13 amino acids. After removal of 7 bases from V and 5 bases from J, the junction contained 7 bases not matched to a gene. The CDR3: CASLRGRDETQYF. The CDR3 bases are TGTGCCAGCTTACGAGGGAGGGACGAGACCCAGTACTTC.

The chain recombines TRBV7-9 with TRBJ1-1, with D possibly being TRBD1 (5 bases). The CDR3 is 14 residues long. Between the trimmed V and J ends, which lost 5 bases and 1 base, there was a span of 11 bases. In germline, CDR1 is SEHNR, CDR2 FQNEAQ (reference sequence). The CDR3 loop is CASSPDRGNTEAFF. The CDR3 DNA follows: TGTGCCAGCAGCCCTGACAGAGGGAACACTGAAGCTTTCTTT.

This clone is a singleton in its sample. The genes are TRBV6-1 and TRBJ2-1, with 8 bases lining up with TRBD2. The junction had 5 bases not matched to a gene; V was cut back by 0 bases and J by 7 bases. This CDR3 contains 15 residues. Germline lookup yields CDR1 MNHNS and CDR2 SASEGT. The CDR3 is CASSEAGGRLNEQFF. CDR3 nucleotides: TGTGCCAGCAGTGAAGCTGGCGGGAGGTTGAATGAGCAGTTCTTC.

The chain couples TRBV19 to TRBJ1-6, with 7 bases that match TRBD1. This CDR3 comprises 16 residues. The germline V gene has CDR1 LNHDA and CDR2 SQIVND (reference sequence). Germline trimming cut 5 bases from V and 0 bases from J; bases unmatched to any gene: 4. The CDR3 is CASSAGQFSYNSPLHF. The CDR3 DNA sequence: TGTGCCAGTAGTGCGGGACAGTTCTCCTATAATTCACCCCTCCACTTT.

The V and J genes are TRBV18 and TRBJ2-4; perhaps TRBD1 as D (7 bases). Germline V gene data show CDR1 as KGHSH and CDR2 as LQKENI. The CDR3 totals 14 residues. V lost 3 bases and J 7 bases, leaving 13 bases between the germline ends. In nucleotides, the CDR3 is TGTGCCAGCTCACCTTGGACAGGAGGGAACATTCAGTACTTC. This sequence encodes CASSPWTGGNIQYF.

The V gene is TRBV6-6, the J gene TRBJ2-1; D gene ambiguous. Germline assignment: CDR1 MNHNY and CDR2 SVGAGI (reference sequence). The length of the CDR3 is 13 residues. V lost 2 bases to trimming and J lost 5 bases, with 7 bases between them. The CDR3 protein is CASSYTENNEQFF. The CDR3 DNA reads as TGTGCCAGCAGTTACACGGAGAACAATGAGCAGTTCTTC.

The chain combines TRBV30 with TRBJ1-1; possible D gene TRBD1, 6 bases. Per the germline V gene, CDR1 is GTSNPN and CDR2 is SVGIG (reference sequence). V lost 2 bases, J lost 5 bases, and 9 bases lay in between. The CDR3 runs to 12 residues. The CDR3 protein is CAWSFGQTEAFF. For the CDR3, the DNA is TGTGCCTGGAGTTTTGGACAGACTGAAGCTTTCTTT.

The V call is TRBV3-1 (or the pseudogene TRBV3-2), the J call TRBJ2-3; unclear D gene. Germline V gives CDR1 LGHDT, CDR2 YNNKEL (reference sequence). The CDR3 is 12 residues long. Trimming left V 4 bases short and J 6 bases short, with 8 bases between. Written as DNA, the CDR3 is TGTGCCAGCAGCCGCGGATGGGATACGCAGTATTTT. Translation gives CASSRGWDTQYF.

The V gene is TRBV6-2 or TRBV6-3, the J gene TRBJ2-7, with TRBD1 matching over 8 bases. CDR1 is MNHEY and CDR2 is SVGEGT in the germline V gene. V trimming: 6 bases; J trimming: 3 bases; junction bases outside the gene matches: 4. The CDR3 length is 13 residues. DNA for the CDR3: TGTGCCAGCAGCAGGGACAGGATCTACGAGCAGTACTTC. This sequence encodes CASSRDRIYEQYF.

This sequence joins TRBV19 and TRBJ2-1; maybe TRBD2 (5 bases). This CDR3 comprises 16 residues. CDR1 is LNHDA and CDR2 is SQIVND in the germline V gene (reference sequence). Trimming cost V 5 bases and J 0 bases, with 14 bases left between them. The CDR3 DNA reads TGTGCCAGTAGTTCATTAAGCGGAAGCTCCTACAATGAGCAGTTCTTC. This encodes CASSSLSGSSYNEQFF.

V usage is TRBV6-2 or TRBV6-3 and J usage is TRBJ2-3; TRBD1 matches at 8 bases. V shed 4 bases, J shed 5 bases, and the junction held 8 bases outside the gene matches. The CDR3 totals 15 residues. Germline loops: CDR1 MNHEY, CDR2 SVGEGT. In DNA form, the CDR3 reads TGTGCCAGCAGTTCCCCCTCGACAGGGGTAGATACGCAGTATTTT. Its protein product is CASSSPSTGVDTQYF.

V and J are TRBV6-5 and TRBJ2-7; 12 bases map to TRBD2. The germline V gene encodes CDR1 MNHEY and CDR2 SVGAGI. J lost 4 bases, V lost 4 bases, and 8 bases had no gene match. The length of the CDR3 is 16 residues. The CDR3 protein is CASSSSTSGSGYEQYF. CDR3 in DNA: TGTGCCAGCAGTTCCTCGACTAGCGGGAGTGGTTACGAGCAGTACTTC.